This T cell receptor (beta chain) appears in the sequencing data of a study of blood T cell repertoires in COVID-19 (TCRdb year 2020). Some background on the complete study: Collaborator samples came from the United States, Italy and Spain and covered acute and convalescent phases of COVID-19. The repertoires were released in a freely available public database intended as a resource for research on the immune response to SARS-CoV-2. The prospective study material was composed of cDNA or gDNA derived from T cells, B-cell-depleted T cells, or PBMCs. HLA class I and class II types, where available, came from metadata supplied by the sample provider rather than from assay-based typing. The sample metadata nearly always contained a de-identified subject ID, COVID-19 status, age in years and sex. The samples were drawn from two sources: the first 160 participants of the ongoing ImmuneRACE study, and 1,200 or so subjects contributed by 6 global collaborators. The dataset comprised deeply sampled blood TCRbeta repertoires from subjects exposed to, actively infected with, or recovered from COVID-19. Here is what the overall study found, with its caveats: How much clinical and demographic metadata was included differed by source and by participant, and the metadata was provided uncurated.

Taken from cysteine to phenylalanine, the CDR3 has 19 residues. This entry keeps only the CDR3 DNA: 57 bases, framed from base 1. At the junction V is shortened by 2 bases and J by 0 bases, with 17 bases in between. Taken from the germline V gene, the CDR1 and CDR2 loops are SGHTA and FQGNSA. In the prospective study, participants were about 18 to 95 years old, resided in fewer than 25 geographic areas of the United States, and were enrolled through a virtual design. To assign participants to cohorts, the prospective study relied on clinical history that participants themselves reported in a screening survey and a study questionnaire. Recovered participants in ImmuneRACE Cohort 3 were defined as having two consecutive negative NP/OP PCR tests, clearance from a healthcare professional, or resolution of symptoms. In the prospective study, whole blood, serum and a nasopharyngeal or oropharyngeal swab were collected from each participant by mobile phlebotomists. Additional blood draws and questionnaires over an approximately two-month period could optionally be provided by prospective study participants. Prospective study blood samples were shipped either frozen or at room temperature before DNA extraction.

As to this clone: Its antigen remains unidentified. Qualities for individual bases were not recorded, and no much larger clone is one base off.

TCRbeta CDR3 regions were amplified from genomic DNA using the immunoSEQ Assay, a bias-controlled multiplex PCR. In the authors' own workflow: The number of nucleated cells in each sample was estimated by amplification of reference gene primers within the assay. To quantify the absolute abundance of each unique TCRbeta CDR3 rearrangement, sequence reads were collapsed and filtered. For each sample, productive Simpson clonality was calculated as the square root of Simpson's diversity index across productive rearrangements. TCRdb stores this immuneACCESS table with in-frame sequences only. Part of the clones is absent; in the studies checked, under half of the shortfall reflects unresolved V genes, and no reason is known for the rest. The V and J calls and the clone size are those of that table, but D and trimming were determined from the DNA. The sample table contains 300,000 to 450,000 clones; only one count was recorded for more than 75% of them. Jointly, the top ten make up around 1.2% of the sample.

What was sequenced was PBMCs or T cells enriched from blood (not recorded which). This TCR was sampled from a woman between 18 and 30 years old who had recovered from COVID-19. The sequence joins TRBV7-2 to TRBJ2-6; the D gene is perhaps TRBD1, from 6 matching bases. The DNA sequence is as follows: TGTGCCAGCAGCTTAATGCCAGGGGCCTTCCTCTCTGGGGCCAACGTCCTGACTTTC. Protein translation: CASSLMPGAFLSGANVLTF.